This T cell receptor (beta chain) emerged from a study of T cells after yellow fever vaccination. MiXCR, run by TCRdb on the 5' RACE reads, gives a single entry per CDR3 protein. The table includes a few hundred thousand distinct CDR3 sequences, roughly 3.5% detected once. This clonotype was seen repeatedly, ten times or more. Trimming cost V 5 bases and J 6 bases; bases outside gene matches: 9. The germline gives CDR1 LNHNV, CDR2 YYDKDF (reference sequence). This CDR3 has 14 residues. The material sequenced was PBMCs, taken 15 days after the yellow fever booster vaccination. The clonotype originates from a young man who received the YFV17D yellow fever vaccine. V gene TRBV15 combines with J gene TRBJ1-1; 7 bases match TRBD1. This CDR3 is CATSHTGTVPEAFF. CDR3 in DNA: TGTGCCACCAGCCACACTGGGACAGTTCCTGAAGCTTTCTTT.